Following are 28 T cell receptor beta chains from one sample sequenced in a study of CD8+ T cells in alopecia areata. TCR sequencing used cDNA made by reverse transcription of extracted RNA. Some clones are missing from TCRdb's copy, which holds only in-frame ones; the method was immunoSEQ multiplex PCR. The repertoire holds over 100,000 clones, with about 59% as singletons. As to treatment: oral pan-JAK inhibitor, 5-10 mg twice daily. The sequencing used CD8+ T cells sorted from blood, collected at week 24, from a patient treated with tofacitinib. These receptors were collected from a human donor with alopecia areata.

The rearrangement uses TRBV5-6 and TRBJ2-3; D uncertain. This CDR3 has 14 residues. The ends were cut back, 2 bases at V and 0 bases at J, with 7 bases in the middle. The germline CDR1 and CDR2 sequences are SGHDT and YYEEEE. The CDR3: CASSFGSSTDTQYF. CDR3 DNA: TGTGCCAGCAGCTTCGGGTCCAGCACAGATACGCAGTATTTT.

This clone was observed a handful of times. This chain's CDR3 is CASSLERGSGQETQYF. Written as DNA, the CDR3 is TGTGCCAGCAGCTTAGAGCGGGGGTCGGGGCAAGAGACCCAGTACTTC. V is TRBV11-1 and J is TRBJ2-5; 8 nucleotides align to TRBD2. Looked up from germline, CDR1 is SGHAT and CDR2 is FQDESV (reference sequence). With 1 base clipped from V and 2 bases from J, the junction kept 6 bases outside the gene matches. The CDR3 runs to 16 residues.

The chain uses TRBV30 and TRBJ1-1; 7 positions agree with TRBD1. The junction had 1 base not matched to a gene; V was cut back by 2 bases and J by 7 bases. Germline CDR1 GTSNPN, CDR2 SVGIG (reference sequence). The CDR3 is made up of 11 amino acids. The DNA of the CDR3 is TGTGCCTGGAGTTCAGGGGGTGAAGCTTTCTTT. Translated, it gives CAWSSGGEAFF.

This clone was counted a few times. J is TRBJ1-5 and V is TRBV28; 7 bases align to TRBD1. CDR1 is MDHEN, CDR2 SYDVKM, per germline. The CDR3 extends over 15 amino acids. Trimming took 4 bases from V and 2 from J; bases not matched to a gene: 5. For the CDR3, the DNA is TGTGCCAGCAGTTCCGAAACAGGGGGCAATCAGCCCCAGCATTTT. Protein: CASSSETGGNQPQHF.

The chain has TRBV11-2 and TRBJ2-5; D may be TRBD1 (6 bases). Germline V CDR1 and CDR2: SGHAT, FQNNGV. The germline V and J ends were trimmed by 1 base and 5 bases, with 14 bases remaining between them. This CDR3 region has 15 residues. This chain's CDR3 is CASSLVRPGEETQYF. The CDR3 bases are TGTGCCAGCAGCTTAGTGAGACCAGGGGAGGAGACCCAGTACTTC.

The chain is built from TRBV30 and TRBJ1-2; D may be TRBD1 (5 bases). Germline V lookup: CDR1 GTSNPN, CDR2 SVGIG (reference sequence). Trimming stripped 5 bases from V and 4 bases from J, with 17 bases between. The CDR3 loop spans 14 amino acids. CDR3 protein: CAWFSRDQGYGYTF. CDR3 coding DNA: TGTGCCTGGTTCTCCCGGGACCAGGGCTATGGCTACACCTTC.

This chain joins TRBV6-5 and TRBJ2-5; 7 bases are shared with TRBD2. CDR1 and CDR2 from the germline V gene are MNHEY and SVGAGI. The CDR3 extends over 14 amino acids. The V segment lost 5 bases and the J segment 4 bases; nucleotides outside the gene matches: 7. The CDR3 nucleotides read TGTGCCAGCAGTGGATGGGGGGGTATAGAGACCCAGTACTTC. Translation: CASSGWGGIETQYF.

This clone was counted between two and nine times. The chain recombines TRBV5-1 with TRBJ2-7; TRBD2 aligns across 7 bases. The V and J ends lost 0 bases and 4 bases, in that order; junction bases with no gene match: 7. The CDR3 extends over 15 amino acids. Germline CDR1 and CDR2: SGHRS and YFSETQ. The CDR3 reads CASSLAKRGGYEQYF. CDR3 coding DNA: TGCGCCAGCAGCTTGGCCAAGCGGGGAGGATACGAGCAGTACTTC.

V and J are TRBV11-2 and TRBJ2-1; the D gene is possibly TRBD1 (6 bases). The germline V and J ends were trimmed by 5 bases and 3 bases, with 17 bases remaining between them. CDR1 and CDR2 from the germline V gene are SGHAT and FQNNGV. The CDR3 length is 16 residues. CDR3 DNA sequence: TGTGCCAGCAGCCTCAGGGGCGGTGATGTCTACAATGAGCAGTTCTTC. Protein sequence: CASSLRGGDVYNEQFF. The complete variable domain, with remaining parts taken from reference TRBV11-2 and TRBJ2-1, reads EAGVAQSPRYKIIEKRQSVAFWCNPISGHATLYWYQQILGQGPKLLIQFQNNGVVDDSQLPKDRFSAERLKGVDSTLKIQPAKLEDSAVYLCASSLRGGDVYNEQFFGPGTRLTVL.

A word on this clone: A read error may account for a junction end that differs from germline. This rearrangement joins TRBV29-1 to TRBJ1-2; D gene uncertain. The CDR3 spans 10 residues. Germline CDR1 and CDR2: SQVTM and ANQGSEA. The DNA of the CDR3 is TGCAGCGTTGGGCAGACCTCTAAATTCTTC. Its protein is CSVGQTSKFF. The variable domain in full, completed from reference TRBV29-1 and TRBJ1-2, reads SAVISQKPSRDICQRGTSLTIQCQVDSQVTMMFWYRQQPGQSLTLIATANQGSEATYESGFVIDKFPISRPNLTFSTLTVSNMSPEDSSIYLCSVGQTSKFFGSGTRLTVV.

This chain connects TRBV30 to TRBJ2-5; TRBD2 agrees at 9 bases. V gave up 6 bases and J gave up 1 base; unmatched junction bases: 6. The CDR3 loop spans 14 amino acids. CDR1 is GTSNPN and CDR2 is SVGIG in the germline V gene (reference sequence). CDR3 loop: CACDLAGTQETQYF. CDR3 nucleotide sequence: TGTGCCTGCGACCTAGCGGGGACCCAAGAGACCCAGTACTTC.

This chain connects TRBV7-6 to TRBJ2-4; D possibly corresponds to TRBD2 (5 bases). With 1 base removed from V and 1 base from J, the gap between germline ends came to 14 bases. This CDR3 has 17 residues. Germline V lookup: CDR1 SGHVS, CDR2 FNYEAQ. CDR3 DNA: TGTGCCAGCAGCTTAGAGTCGGCCTGGGAGGCCAAAAACATTCAGTACTTC. Amino acids: CASSLESAWEAKNIQYF. The entire variable domain, with the rest obtained from reference TRBV7-6 and TRBJ2-4, is as follows: GAGVSQSPRYKVTKRGQDVALRCDPISGHVSLYWYRQALGQGPEFLTYFNYEAQQDKSGLPNDRFSAERPEGSISTLTIQRTEQRDSAMYRCASSLESAWEAKNIQYFGAGTRLSVL.

This chain joins TRBV2 and TRBJ2-3, with 12 bases lining up with TRBD2. CDR1 SNHLY and CDR2 FYNNEI come from the germline V gene. V was pared by 6 bases and J by 4 bases, with 2 bases of the junction left unmatched. The CDR3 has 14 amino acids. The CDR3 region has the DNA TGTGCCAGCAGGGCTAGCGGGGGGGCAGATACGCAGTATTTT. Residues: CASRASGGADTQYF. Looking up the rest from reference TRBV2 and TRBJ2-3 gives the full variable domain: EPEVTQTPSHQVTQMGQEVILRCVPISNHLYFYWYRQILGQKVEFLVSFYNNEISEKSEIFDDQFSVERPDGSNFTLKIRSTKLEDSAMYFCASRASGGADTQYFGPGTRLTVL.

This clone has more than one count but fewer than ten. V and J are TRBV5-8 and TRBJ1-2; D remains unclear. CDR3 length: 14 residues. V lost 1 base to trimming and J lost 8 bases, with 15 bases between them. The germline gives CDR1 SGHTS, CDR2 YDEGEE. In DNA, the CDR3 is TGTGCCAGCAGCTTGTCGGCATTGAGACGCGGCTACACCTTC. This translates into CASSLSALRRGYTF.

The sample holds a few counts of this clone. The V gene is TRBV29-1, the J gene TRBJ2-7; D unresolved. The germline V and J ends were trimmed by 4 bases and 5 bases, with 9 bases remaining between them. Germline lookup yields CDR1 SQVTM and CDR2 ANQGSEA. This CDR3 has 11 residues. CDR3 in amino acids: CSVAGPHEQYF. CDR3 in DNA: TGCAGCGTTGCTGGGCCCCACGAGCAGTACTTC.

The chain is built from TRBV5-1 and TRBJ1-1; D uncertain. The CDR3 covers 13 residues. Between the trimmed V and J ends, which lost 4 bases and 3 bases, there was a span of 10 bases. Germline values: CDR1 SGHRS, CDR2 YFSETQ. CDR3 nucleotide sequence: TGCGCCAGCAGCCCCCGGACTGACACTGAAGCTTTCTTT. It is translated as CASSPRTDTEAFF. Variable domain in full (rest from reference TRBV5-1 and TRBJ1-1): KAGVTQTPRYLIKTRGQQVTLSCSPISGHRSVSWYQQTPGQGLQFLFEYFSETQRNKGNFPGRFSGRQFSNSRSEMNVSTLELGDSALYLCASSPRTDTEAFFGQGTRLTVV.

This clone was counted only a few times. The rearrangement joins TRBV7-9 to TRBJ1-1; D not certain. CDR3 length: 17 amino acids. Per the germline V gene, CDR1 is SEHNR and CDR2 is FQNEAQ (reference sequence). V was cut by 1 base and J by 0 bases, with 15 bases left in between. The CDR3 bases are TGTGCCAGCAGCTTAGACGGGTCCCGACGGCTGAACACTGAAGCTTTCTTT. Translation: CASSLDGSRRLNTEAFF.

V gene TRBV7-9 combines with J gene TRBJ1-1, with D unresolved. Trimming pared 1 base from V and 6 bases from J, leaving 9 bases between. The germline CDR1 and CDR2 sequences are SEHNR and FQNEAQ (reference sequence). The CDR3 is 13 residues long. In DNA form, the CDR3 reads TGTGCCAGCAGCTTAGATCCTAAGGCTGAAGCTTTCTTT. This gives the protein CASSLDPKAEAFF.

J is TRBJ1-2 and V is TRBV11-2, with D possibly matching TRBD1 (5 bases). CDR3 length: 13 residues. The germline CDR1 and CDR2 sequences are SGHAT and FQNNGV. V lost 3 bases and J 4 bases, leaving 9 bases between the germline ends. The CDR3 DNA is TGTGCCAGCAGCTTGTCCACAGGCTATGGCTACACCTTC. This encodes CASSLSTGYGYTF.

V usage is TRBV7-9 and J usage is TRBJ2-2; D unclear. This CDR3 has 12 residues. The germline V gene encodes CDR1 SEHNR and CDR2 FQNEAQ (reference sequence). Between the trimmed V and J ends, which lost 5 bases and 6 bases, there was a span of 7 bases. CDR3 DNA: TGTGCCAGCAGCCCAGGTCCCGGGGAGCTGTTTTTT. Translated, it gives CASSPGPGELFF.

CDR3 in amino acids: CASSQVGGVYGYTF. DNA of the CDR3: TGTGCCAGCAGCCAAGTGGGGGGAGTCTATGGCTACACCTTC. This chain uses TRBV14 with TRBJ1-2; possible D gene TRBD1, 5 bases. CDR3 length equals 14 residues. CDR1 and CDR2 from the germline V gene are SGHDN and FVKESK. Trimming took 1 base from V and 4 from J, leaving 10 bases between them.

The chain has TRBV6-5 and TRBJ2-6, with a tentative D call TRBD1 (5 bases). V was clipped by 2 bases and J by 6 bases, with 11 bases between them. The CDR3 covers 15 residues. Germline CDR1 is MNHEY and CDR2 is SVGAGI. As DNA, the CDR3 is TGTGCCAGCAGTTACCTCCCGACAGAGGCCAACGTCCTGACTTTC. Amino acids: CASSYLPTEANVLTF.

V is TRBV4-3 and J is TRBJ2-7, with TRBD2 matching over 8 bases. The CDR3 is made up of 14 amino acids. Germline lookup yields CDR1 LGHNA and CDR2 YSLEER. The V gene end was trimmed by 0 bases and the J gene end by 4 bases; junction bases not matched to a gene: 2. CDR3 amino acids: CASSQDERGYEQYF. The DNA of the CDR3 is TGCGCCAGCAGCCAAGATGAGCGGGGGTACGAGCAGTACTTC.

The gene calls are TRBV30 and TRBJ1-1; 8 nucleotides line up with TRBD1. CDR1 and CDR2 from the germline V gene are GTSNPN and SVGIG (reference sequence). The ends lost 4 bases at V and 1 base at J; junction bases unmatched: 2. The CDR3 sequence is 13 residues long. CDR3 in amino acids: CAWTGGSNTEAFF. The CDR3 nucleotides read TGTGCCTGGACAGGGGGCTCGAACACTGAAGCTTTCTTT.

The chain combines TRBV27 with TRBJ1-5; D is unclear. This CDR3 has 14 residues. Per the germline V gene, CDR1 is MNHEY and CDR2 is SMNVEV (reference sequence). Trimming took 2 bases from V and 5 from J, leaving 10 bases between them. CDR3 in amino acids: CASSLRWEDQPQHF. CDR3 in DNA: TGTGCCAGCAGTTTAAGATGGGAAGATCAGCCCCAGCATTTT.

The V call is TRBV7-9, the J call TRBJ2-7; TRBD1 aligns across 7 bases. V was pared by 5 bases and J by 0 bases, with 1 base of the junction left unmatched. This CDR3 region has 13 residues. Germline CDR1 and CDR2: SEHNR and FQNEAQ (reference sequence). CDR3 coding DNA: TGTGCCAGCAGCCGGGACAGCTCCTACGAGCAGTACTTC. Residues: CASSRDSSYEQYF.

This chain connects TRBV13 to TRBJ2-3; D unresolved. V gave up 5 bases and J gave up 4 bases, with 4 bases separating them. Germline V gene lookup returns CDR1 PRHDT and CDR2 FYEKMQ (reference sequence). This CDR3 is built from 11 residues. This CDR3 reads CASSLADTQYF. As DNA, the CDR3 is TGTGCCAGCAGCCTTGCAGATACGCAGTATTTT.

This clone was detected only a few times. The chain links TRBV7-8 to TRBJ1-2, with 10 bases identical to TRBD1. From germline, CDR1 is SGHVS and CDR2 FQNEAQ. The CDR3 runs 15 residues. V was clipped by 5 bases and J by 4 bases; unmatched bases: 7. CDR3 nucleotide sequence: TGTGCCAGCAGCCCCAGCGGGACAGGGGTCTATGGCTACACCTTC. This translates into CASSPSGTGVYGYTF.